This T cell receptor (beta chain) was found in a study of T cells in women clearing cervical HPV infection. Study-level background: Cases' blood sampling followed lesion detection by median around 23 weeks (90 to 200).

The CDR3 covers 16 residues. Trimming cost V 6 bases and J 5 bases; bases outside gene matches: 10. Germline CDR1 reads SGHRS; CDR2 reads YFSETQ. Sequenced by immunoSEQ multiplex PCR; TCRdb stores in-frame clones only, minus some. Across about 14,000 clones, the top ten clones capture about 20% of the sample. Points on this clone: The read is 3 residues too short to cover the CDR3 end, so that end is filled in from the germline J gene.

This clonotype originated in a woman between 18 and 75 years old with a cervical HPV16 infection that either progressed to CIN3+ or cleared (not recorded which). V usage is TRBV5-1 and J usage is TRBJ2-3; 12 positions match TRBD1. The sequencing input was blood buffy coat. CDR3 amino acids: CASNSGTGGAGDTQYF. The CDR3 DNA, read in part, is TGCGCCAGCAACTCTGGGACAGGGGGCGCGGGAGATACG.